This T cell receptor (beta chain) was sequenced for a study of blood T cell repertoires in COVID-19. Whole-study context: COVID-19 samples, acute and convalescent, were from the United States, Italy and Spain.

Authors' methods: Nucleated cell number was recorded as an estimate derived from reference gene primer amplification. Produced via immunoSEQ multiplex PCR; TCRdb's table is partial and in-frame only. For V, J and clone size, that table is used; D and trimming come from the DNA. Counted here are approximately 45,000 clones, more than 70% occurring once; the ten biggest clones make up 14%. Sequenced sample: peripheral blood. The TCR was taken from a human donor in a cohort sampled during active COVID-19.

The CDR3 loop is CASSYGTVYGYTF. The CDR3 DNA sequence: TGTGCCAGCAGTTACGGGACAGTCTATGGCTACACCTTC. The genes are TRBV6-5 and TRBJ1-2; 7 nucleotides agree with TRBD1. The CDR3 totals 13 residues. CDR1 MNHEY and CDR2 SVGAGI come from the germline V gene. Germline trimming cut 2 bases from V and 4 bases from J; bases unmatched to any gene: 1.